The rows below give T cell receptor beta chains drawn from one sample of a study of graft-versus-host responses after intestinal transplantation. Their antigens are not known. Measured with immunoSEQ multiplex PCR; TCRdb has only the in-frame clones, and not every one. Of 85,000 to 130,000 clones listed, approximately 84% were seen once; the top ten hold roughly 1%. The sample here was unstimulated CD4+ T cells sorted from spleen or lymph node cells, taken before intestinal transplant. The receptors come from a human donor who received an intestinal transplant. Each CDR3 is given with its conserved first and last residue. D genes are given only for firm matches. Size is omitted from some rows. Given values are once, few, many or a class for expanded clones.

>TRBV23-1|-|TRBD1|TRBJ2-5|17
CASSQSWTGGLQETQYF
TGCGCCAGCAGTCAATCGTGGACAGGGGGATTACAAGAGACCCAGTACTTC
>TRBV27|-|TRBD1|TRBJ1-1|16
CASSELGTGGNTEAFF
TGTGCCAGCAGTGAACTAGGGACAGGTGGGAACACTGAAGCTTTCTTT
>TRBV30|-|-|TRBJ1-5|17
CAWSVGGKGEFYQPQHF
TGTGCCTGGAGTGTAGGCGGGAAAGGGGAGTTCTACCAGCCCCAGCATTTT
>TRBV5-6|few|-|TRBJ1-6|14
CASSGREGNSPLHF
TGTGCCAGCAGCGGTAGGGAGGGTAATTCACCCCTCCACTTT
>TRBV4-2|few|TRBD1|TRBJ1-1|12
CASSPEGATAFF
TGTGCCAGCAGCCCGGAGGGGGCAACGGCTTTCTTT
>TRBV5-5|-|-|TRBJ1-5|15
CASSSTGRGNQPQHF
TGTGCCAGCAGCTCTACAGGGAGAGGGAATCAGCCCCAGCATTTT
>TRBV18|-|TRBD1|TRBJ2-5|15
CASSTGTGGFETQYF
TGTGCCAGCTCGACCGGGACAGGGGGCTTTGAGACCCAGTACTTC
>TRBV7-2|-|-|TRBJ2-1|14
CASSRRRTNNEQFF
TGTGCCAGCAGCCGCCGACGGACCAACAATGAGCAGTTCTTC
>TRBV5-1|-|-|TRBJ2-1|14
CASSPVGEDNEQFF
TGCGCCAGCAGCCCGGTGGGAGAAGACAATGAGCAGTTCTTC
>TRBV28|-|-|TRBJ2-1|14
CASSFGREYNEQFF
TGTGCCAGCAGTTTTGGTCGGGAGTACAATGAGCAGTTCTTC
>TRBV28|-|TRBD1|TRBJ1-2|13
CASSQTGTYGYTF
TGTGCCAGCAGCCAGACAGGGACCTATGGCTACACCTTC
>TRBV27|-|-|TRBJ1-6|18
CASSLYGLSSSYNSPLHF
TGTGCCAGCAGTTTATACGGACTGTCCAGCTCCTATAATTCACCCCTCCACTTT
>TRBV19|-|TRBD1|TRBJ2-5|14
CASSIGTGRETQYF
TGTGCCAGTAGTATTGGGACAGGGCGCGAGACCCAGTACTTC
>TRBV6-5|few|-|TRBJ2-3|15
CASSQGFGIPDTQYF
TGTGCCAGCAGTCAGGGGTTTGGAATTCCAGATACGCAGTATTTT
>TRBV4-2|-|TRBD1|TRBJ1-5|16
CASSQDMGQGYQPQHF
TGTGCCAGCAGCCAAGATATGGGACAGGGATATCAGCCCCAGCATTTT
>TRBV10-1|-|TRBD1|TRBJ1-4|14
CASSTGTVKEKLFF
TGCGCCAGCAGTACCGGGACAGTAAAAGAAAAACTGTTTTTT
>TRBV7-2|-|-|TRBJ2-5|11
CASREQETQYF
TGTGCCAGCAGAGAACAAGAGACCCAGTACTTC
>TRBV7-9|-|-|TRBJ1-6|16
CASSLDESRGNSPLHF
TGTGCCAGCAGCTTAGATGAGAGTCGTGGGAATTCACCCCTCCACTTT
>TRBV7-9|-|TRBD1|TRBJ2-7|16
CASSSFPPGQGIEQYF
TGTGCCAGCAGCTCATTTCCCCCGGGACAGGGAATTGAGCAGTACTTC
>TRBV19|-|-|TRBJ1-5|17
CASSIADGVYSNQPQHF
TGTGCCAGTAGTATCGCGGACGGAGTTTATAGCAATCAGCCCCAGCATTTT
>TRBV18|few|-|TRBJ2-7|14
CASSPLEVRGEQYF
TGTGCCAGCTCACCACTCGAGGTGAGGGGCGAGCAGTACTTC
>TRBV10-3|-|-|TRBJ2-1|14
CAISSSDSYNEQFF
TGTGCCATCAGCTCTAGCGACTCCTACAATGAGCAGTTCTTC
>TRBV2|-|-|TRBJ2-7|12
CASSPYSPEQYF
TGTGCCAGCAGCCCCTACTCTCCCGAGCAGTACTTC
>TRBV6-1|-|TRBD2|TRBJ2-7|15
CASSEVGGRLDEQYF
TGTGCCAGCAGTGAAGTGGGCGGGAGGCTCGACGAGCAGTACTTC
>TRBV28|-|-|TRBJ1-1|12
CASSSPREEAFF
TGTGCCAGCAGTTCCCCCAGGGAAGAAGCTTTCTTT
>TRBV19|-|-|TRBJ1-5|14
CASREILFNQPQHF
TGTGCCAGTAGAGAGATCCTGTTCAATCAGCCCCAGCATTTT
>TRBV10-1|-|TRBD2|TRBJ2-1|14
CASSDSGGASEQFF
TGCGCCAGCAGTGATAGCGGGGGGGCGAGTGAGCAGTTCTTC
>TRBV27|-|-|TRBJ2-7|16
CASSLSLPRQVHEQYF
TGTGCCAGCAGTTTATCCCTCCCCCGACAGGTCCACGAGCAGTACTTC
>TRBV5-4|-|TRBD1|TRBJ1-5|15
CASSFFRDSNQPQHF
TGTGCCAGCAGCTTTTTTCGGGACAGTAATCAGCCCCAGCATTTT
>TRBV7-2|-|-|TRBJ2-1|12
CASSLRVYEQFF
TGTGCCAGCAGCCTTCGGGTGTATGAGCAGTTCTTC
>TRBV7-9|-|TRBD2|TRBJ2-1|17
CASSFRSLAGGRNEQFF
TGTGCCAGCAGCTTCCGCTCCCTAGCGGGGGGGCGCAATGAGCAGTTCTTC
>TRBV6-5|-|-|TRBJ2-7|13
CASSYSTRGEQYF
TGTGCCAGCAGTTACTCAACTAGGGGCGAGCAGTACTTC
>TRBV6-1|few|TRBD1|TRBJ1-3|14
CASSGDSSGNTIYF
TGTGCCAGCAGTGGGGACAGCTCTGGAAACACCATATATTTT
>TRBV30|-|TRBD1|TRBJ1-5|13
CAWSAGGGQPQHF
TGTGCCTGGAGTGCAGGGGGCGGTCAGCCCCAGCATTTT
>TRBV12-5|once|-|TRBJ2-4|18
CASGLIGSPGAAKNIQYF
TGTGCTAGTGGTTTGATTGGAAGTCCGGGGGCGGCCAAAAACATTCAGTACTTC
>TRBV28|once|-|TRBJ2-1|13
CASSLWEGDEQFF
TGTGCCAGCAGTTTGTGGGAGGGGGATGAGCAGTTCTTC
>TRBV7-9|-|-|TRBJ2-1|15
CASSLSGASGNEQFF
TGTGCCAGCAGCTTATCCGGGGCAAGCGGCAATGAGCAGTTCTTC
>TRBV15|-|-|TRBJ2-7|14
CATSIRDGPYEQYF
TGTGCCACCAGCATCCGGGACGGGCCCTACGAGCAGTACTTC
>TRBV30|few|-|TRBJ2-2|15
CAWSVGRLNTGELFF
TGTGCCTGGAGTGTAGGTCGGTTGAACACCGGGGAGCTGTTTTTT
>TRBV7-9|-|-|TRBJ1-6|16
CASSLSPGHYNSPLHF
TGTGCCAGCAGCTTATCACCGGGACATTATAATTCACCCCTCCACTTT
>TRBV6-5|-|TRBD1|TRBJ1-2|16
CASSYYLGQGALGYTF
TGTGCCAGCAGTTACTACCTCGGACAGGGGGCTCTTGGCTACACCTTC
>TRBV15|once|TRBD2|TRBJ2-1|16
CATSREVTSGTNEQFF
TGTGCCACCAGCAGAGAAGTAACTAGCGGGACTAATGAGCAGTTCTTC
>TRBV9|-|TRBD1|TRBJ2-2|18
CASSVRGKTGGATGELFF
TGTGCCAGCAGCGTAAGGGGAAAGACAGGGGGCGCAACCGGGGAGCTGTTTTTT
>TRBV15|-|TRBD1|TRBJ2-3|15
CATSRDGRGLGTQYF
TGTGCCACCAGCAGAGATGGCAGGGGGCTAGGTACGCAGTATTTT
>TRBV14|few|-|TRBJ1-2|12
CASSQGRAGYTF
TGTGCCAGCAGCCAAGGCAGGGCTGGCTACACCTTC
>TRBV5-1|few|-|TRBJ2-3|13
CASSLERTDTQYF
TGCGCCAGCAGCTTGGAACGCACAGATACGCAGTATTTT
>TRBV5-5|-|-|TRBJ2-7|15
CASSRWPVQGYEQYF
TGTGCCAGCAGTAGATGGCCGGTACAGGGCTACGAGCAGTACTTC
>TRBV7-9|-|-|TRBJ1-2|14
CASSLSGQLYGYTF
TGTGCCAGCAGCTTAAGTGGCCAGCTTTATGGCTACACCTTC
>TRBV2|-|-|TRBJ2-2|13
CASSELGTGELFF
TGTGCCAGCAGTGAACTGGGGACCGGGGAGCTGTTTTTT
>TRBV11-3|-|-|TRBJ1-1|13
CASSLDKNTEAFF
TGTGCCAGCAGCTTAGATAAGAACACTGAAGCTTTCTTT
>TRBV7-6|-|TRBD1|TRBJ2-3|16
CASSLTGTGDLGTQYF
TGTGCCAGCAGCTTAACCGGGACAGGGGATTTAGGTACGCAGTATTTT
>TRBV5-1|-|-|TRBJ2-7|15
CASSLSVTGPYEQYF
TGCGCCAGCAGCTTGTCAGTGACAGGCCCTTACGAGCAGTACTTC
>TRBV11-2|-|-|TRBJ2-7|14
CASSLGRQAYEQYF
TGTGCCAGCAGCTTAGGGCGGCAGGCCTACGAGCAGTACTTC